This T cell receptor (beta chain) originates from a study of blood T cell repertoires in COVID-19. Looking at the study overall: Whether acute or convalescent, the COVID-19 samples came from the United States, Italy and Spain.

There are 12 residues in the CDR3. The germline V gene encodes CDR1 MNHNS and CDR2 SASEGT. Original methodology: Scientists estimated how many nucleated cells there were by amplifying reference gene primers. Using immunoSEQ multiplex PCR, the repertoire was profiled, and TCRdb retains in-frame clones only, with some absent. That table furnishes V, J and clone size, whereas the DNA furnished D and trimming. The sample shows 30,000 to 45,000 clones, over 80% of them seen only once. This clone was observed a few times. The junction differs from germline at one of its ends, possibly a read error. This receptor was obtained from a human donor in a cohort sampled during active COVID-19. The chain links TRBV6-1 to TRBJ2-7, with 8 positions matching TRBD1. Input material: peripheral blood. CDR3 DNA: TGTGCCAGCAGTGAATATCGGGACAGGTCGGACTTC. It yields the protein CASSEYRDRSDF.